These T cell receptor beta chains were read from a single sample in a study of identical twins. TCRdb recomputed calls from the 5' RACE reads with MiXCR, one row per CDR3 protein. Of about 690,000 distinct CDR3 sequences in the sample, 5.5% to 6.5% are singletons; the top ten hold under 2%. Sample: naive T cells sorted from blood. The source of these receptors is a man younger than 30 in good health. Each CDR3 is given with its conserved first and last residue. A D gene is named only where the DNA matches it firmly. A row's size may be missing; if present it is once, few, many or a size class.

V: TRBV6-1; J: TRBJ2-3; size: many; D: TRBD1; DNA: TGTGCCAGCAGTGTAGACAGGGCAGATACGCAGTATTTT; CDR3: CASSVDRADTQYF
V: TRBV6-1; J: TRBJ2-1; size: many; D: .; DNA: TGTGCCAGCAGCCCGTTATCCAAGTTCGGGAATGAGCAGTTCTTC; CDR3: CASSPLSKFGNEQFF
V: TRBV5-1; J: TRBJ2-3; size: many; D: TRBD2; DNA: TGCGCCAGCAGCTTGGCCGCACTAGCGGGCACAGATACGCAGTATTTT; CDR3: CASSLAALAGTDTQYF
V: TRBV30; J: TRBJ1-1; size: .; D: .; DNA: TGTGCCAAAACAGGCAGCTTGAACACTGAAGCTTTCTTT; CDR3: CAKTGSLNTEAFF
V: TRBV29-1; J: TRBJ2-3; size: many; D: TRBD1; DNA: TGCAGCGTTGCGGGACAGGTCGATACAGATACGCAGTATTTT; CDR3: CSVAGQVDTDTQYF
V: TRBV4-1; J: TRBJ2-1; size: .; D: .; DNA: TGCGCCAGCAGCCAAGGGAGGGCCATTTCCTACAATGAGCAGTTCTTC; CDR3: CASSQGRAISYNEQFF
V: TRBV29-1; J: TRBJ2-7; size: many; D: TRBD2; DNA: TGCAGCGCTACCGGGAGGCCCTCCTACGAGCAGTACTTC; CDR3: CSATGRPSYEQYF
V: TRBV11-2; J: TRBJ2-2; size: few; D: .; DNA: TGTGCCAGCAGCTTAGATAAGTCGGGGTCCGGGGAGCTGTTTTTT; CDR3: CASSLDKSGSGELFF
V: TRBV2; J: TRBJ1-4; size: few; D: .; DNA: TGTGCCAGCAGTGAACACGGGAACAATGAAAAACTGTTTTTT; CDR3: CASSEHGNNEKLFF
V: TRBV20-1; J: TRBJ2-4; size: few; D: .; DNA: TGCAGTGCTAGAGGGGGGGAAGGCGCCCTCGGCATTCAGTACTTC; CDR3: CSARGGEGALGIQYF
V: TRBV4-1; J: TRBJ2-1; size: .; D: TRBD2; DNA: TGCGCCAGCAGCCAAGCGGTACCCGGGACTAACGCCTACAATGAGCAGTTCTTC; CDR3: CASSQAVPGTNAYNEQFF
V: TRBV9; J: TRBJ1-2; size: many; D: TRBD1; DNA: TGTGCCAGCAGCCTAGGCGCCGGGACAGCCTATGGCTACACCTTC; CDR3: CASSLGAGTAYGYTF
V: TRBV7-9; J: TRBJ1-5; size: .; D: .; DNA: TGTGCCAGCAGCTCGGACACTAGCAATCAGCCCCAGCATTTT; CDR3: CASSSDTSNQPQHF
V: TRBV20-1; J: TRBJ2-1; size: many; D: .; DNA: TGCAGTGCTAGAGATTGGGGTTTGGAGCAGTTCTTC; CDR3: CSARDWGLEQFF
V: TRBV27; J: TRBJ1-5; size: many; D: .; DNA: TGTGCCAGCAGTTCCCGACGGACTGATAGCAATCAGCCCCAGCATTTT; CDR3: CASSSRRTDSNQPQHF
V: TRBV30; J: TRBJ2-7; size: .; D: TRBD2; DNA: TGTGCCTGGAGTCGGAGCGGGAGGTATGGTGAGCAGTACTTC; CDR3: CAWSRSGRYGEQYF
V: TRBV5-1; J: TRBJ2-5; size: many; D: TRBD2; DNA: TGCGCCAGCAGCCTCTTTGGGACTAGCGCACAAGAGACCCAGTACTTC; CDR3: CASSLFGTSAQETQYF
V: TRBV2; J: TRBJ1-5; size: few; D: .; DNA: TGTGCCAGCAGTGAAGGCAGCCTCAATCAGCCCCAGCATTTT; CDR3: CASSEGSLNQPQHF
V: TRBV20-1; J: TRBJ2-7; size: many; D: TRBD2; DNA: TGCAGTGCTGTTCCTGGGACTAGCGGGAACGAGCAGTACTTC; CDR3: CSAVPGTSGNEQYF
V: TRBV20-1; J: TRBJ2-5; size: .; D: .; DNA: TGCAGTGCTAGCCGCCCAACAACTAGGAGGGAGACCCAGTACTTC; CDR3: CSASRPTTRRETQYF
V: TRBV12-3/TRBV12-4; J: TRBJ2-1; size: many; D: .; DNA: TGTGCCAGCAATCCTTCTAGGGTGAGCTCCTACAATGAGCAGTTCTTC; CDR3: CASNPSRVSSYNEQFF
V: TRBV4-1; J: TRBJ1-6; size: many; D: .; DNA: TGCGCCAGCAGTCCGATGGTGGGGATTTCACCCCTCCACTTT; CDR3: CASSPMVGISPLHF
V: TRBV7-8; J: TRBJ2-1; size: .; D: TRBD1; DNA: TGTGCCAGCAGCTTATTCGCGACAGGGCGGAATGAGCAGTTCTTC; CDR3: CASSLFATGRNEQFF
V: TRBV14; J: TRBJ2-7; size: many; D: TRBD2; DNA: TGTGCCAGCAGCCAAGCCTCCCCCCGGGAGGGAGACTACGAGCAGTACTTC; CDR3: CASSQASPREGDYEQYF
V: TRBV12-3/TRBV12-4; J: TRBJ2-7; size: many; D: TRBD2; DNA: TGTGCCAGCAGTGTAACTAGCGGGACTTCCTACGAGCAGTACTTC; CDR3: CASSVTSGTSYEQYF
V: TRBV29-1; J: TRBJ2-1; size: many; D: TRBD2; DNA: TGCAGCGTTGAAATGGGAGCGGGAAATAAGTTCTTC; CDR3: CSVEMGAGNKFF
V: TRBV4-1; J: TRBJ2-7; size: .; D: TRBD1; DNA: TGCGCCAGCAGCCAAACAGAATGGACAGGGGAATACGAGCAGTACTTC; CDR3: CASSQTEWTGEYEQYF
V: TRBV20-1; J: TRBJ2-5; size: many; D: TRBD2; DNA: TGCAGTGCTAGACCCGGGAGGGTCGGGGAGACCCAGTACTTC; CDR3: CSARPGRVGETQYF
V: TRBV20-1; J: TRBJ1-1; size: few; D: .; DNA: TGCAGTGCTAGCCCCCCCCACATGAGTCAAGCTTTCTTT; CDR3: CSASPPHMSQAFF
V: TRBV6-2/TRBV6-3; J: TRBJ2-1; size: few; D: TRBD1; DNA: TGTGCCAGCAGTTACTCCCGGACAGGGGGTCACAATGAGCAGTTCTTC; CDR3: CASSYSRTGGHNEQFF
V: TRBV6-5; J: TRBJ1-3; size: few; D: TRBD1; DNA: TGTGCCAGCAGTTACTCCGACAGGGGGCTAACCGGAAACACCATATATTTT; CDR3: CASSYSDRGLTGNTIYF
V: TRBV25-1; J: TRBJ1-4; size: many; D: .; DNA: TGTGCCAGCAGTGGGGTCCAAGGACACGAACTGTTTTTT; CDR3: CASSGVQGHELFF
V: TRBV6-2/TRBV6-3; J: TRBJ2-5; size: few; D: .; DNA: TGTGCCAGCACCACTCTCCTCCGAGGGCCTAAGACCCAGTACTTC; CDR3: CASTTLLRGPKTQYF
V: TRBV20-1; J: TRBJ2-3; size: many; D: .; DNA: TGCAGTGCTAGGGGTAGCACAGATACGCAGTATTTT; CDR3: CSARGSTDTQYF
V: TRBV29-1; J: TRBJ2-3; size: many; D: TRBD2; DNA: TGCAGCGTTAAGGGCGGCGGGAGTTGGGCAGATACGCAGTATTTT; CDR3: CSVKGGGSWADTQYF
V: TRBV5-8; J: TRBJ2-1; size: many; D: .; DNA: TGTGCCAGCAGCTTGGCCGGGGCCAGCAACAATGAGCAGTTCTTC; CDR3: CASSLAGASNNEQFF
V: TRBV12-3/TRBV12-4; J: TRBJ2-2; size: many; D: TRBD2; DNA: TGTGCCAGCAGTTTTTGGCTAGCGGGAAGGACCGGGGAGCTGTTTTTT; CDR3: CASSFWLAGRTGELFF
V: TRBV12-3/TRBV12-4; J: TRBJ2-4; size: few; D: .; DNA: TGTGCCAGCAACGGTCCTCGATTCCCGCGCATTCAGTACTTC; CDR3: CASNGPRFPRIQYF
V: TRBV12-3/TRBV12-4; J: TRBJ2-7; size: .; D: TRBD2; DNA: TGTGCCAGCAGCCCCGCTAGCGGGGCCTCCTACGAGCAGTACTTC; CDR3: CASSPASGASYEQYF
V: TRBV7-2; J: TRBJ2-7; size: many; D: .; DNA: TGTGCCAGCAGCTTAGCTTTCGGCTACGAGCAGTACTTC; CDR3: CASSLAFGYEQYF
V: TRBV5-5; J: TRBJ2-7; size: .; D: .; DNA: TGTGCCAGCAGCTTGCCACAGGGCTACGAGCAGTACTTC; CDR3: CASSLPQGYEQYF
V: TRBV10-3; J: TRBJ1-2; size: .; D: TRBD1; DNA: TGTGCCACCGGACAGGGCGAGGGCTACACCTTC; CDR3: CATGQGEGYTF
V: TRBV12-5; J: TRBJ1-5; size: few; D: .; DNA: TGTGCTAGTGGTAAACAGGGAAACAATCAGCCCCAGCATTTT; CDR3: CASGKQGNNQPQHF